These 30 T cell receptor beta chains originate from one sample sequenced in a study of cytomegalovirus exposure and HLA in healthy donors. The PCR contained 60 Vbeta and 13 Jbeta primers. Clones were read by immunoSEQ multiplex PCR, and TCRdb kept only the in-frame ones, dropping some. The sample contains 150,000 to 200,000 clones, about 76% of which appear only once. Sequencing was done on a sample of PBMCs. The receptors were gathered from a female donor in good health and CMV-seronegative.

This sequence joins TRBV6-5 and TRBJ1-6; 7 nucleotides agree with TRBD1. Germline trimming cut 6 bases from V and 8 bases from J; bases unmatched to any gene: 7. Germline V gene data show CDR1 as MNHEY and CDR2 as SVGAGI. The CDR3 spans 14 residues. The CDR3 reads CASSPDGTDSPLHF. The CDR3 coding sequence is TGTGCCAGCAGCCCTGACGGGACAGATTCACCCCTCCACTTT.

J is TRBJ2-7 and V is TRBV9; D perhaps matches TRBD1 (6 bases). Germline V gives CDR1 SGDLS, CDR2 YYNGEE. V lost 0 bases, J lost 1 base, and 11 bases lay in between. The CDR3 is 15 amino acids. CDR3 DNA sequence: TGTGCCAGCAGCGTAGCAGGGGATGCGTCCTACGAGCAGTACTTC. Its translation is CASSVAGDASYEQYF.

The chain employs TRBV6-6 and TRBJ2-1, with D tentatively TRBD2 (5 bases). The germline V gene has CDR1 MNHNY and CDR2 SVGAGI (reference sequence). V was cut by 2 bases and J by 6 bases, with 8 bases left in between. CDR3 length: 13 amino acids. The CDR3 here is CASSYASGNEQFF. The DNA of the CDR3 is TGTGCCAGCAGTTACGCCAGCGGCAATGAGCAGTTCTTC.

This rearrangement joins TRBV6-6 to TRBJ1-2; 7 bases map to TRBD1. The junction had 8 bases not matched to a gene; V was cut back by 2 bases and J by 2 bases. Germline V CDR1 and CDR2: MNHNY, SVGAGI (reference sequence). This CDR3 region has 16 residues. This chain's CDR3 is CASSYTGQRGNYGYTF. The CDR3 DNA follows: TGTGCCAGCAGTTACACGGGACAGCGGGGGAACTATGGCTACACCTTC.

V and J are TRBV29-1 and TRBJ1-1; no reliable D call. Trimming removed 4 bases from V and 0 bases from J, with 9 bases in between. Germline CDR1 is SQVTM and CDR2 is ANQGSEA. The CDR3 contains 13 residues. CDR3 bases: TGCAGCGTTGCTGGGCTTATGAACACTGAAGCTTTCTTT. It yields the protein CSVAGLMNTEAFF. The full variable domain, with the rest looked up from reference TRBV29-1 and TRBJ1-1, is SAVISQKPSRDICQRGTSLTIQCQVDSQVTMMFWYRQQPGQSLTLIATANQGSEATYESGFVIDKFPISRPNLTFSTLTVSNMSPEDSSIYLCSVAGLMNTEAFFGQGTRLTVV.

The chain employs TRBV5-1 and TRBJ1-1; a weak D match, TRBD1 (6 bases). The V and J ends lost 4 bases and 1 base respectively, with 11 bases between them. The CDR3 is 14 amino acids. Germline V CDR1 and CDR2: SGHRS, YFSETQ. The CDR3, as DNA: TGCGCCAGCAGCGTGACAGGACCGAACACTGAAGCTTTCTTT. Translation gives CASSVTGPNTEAFF.

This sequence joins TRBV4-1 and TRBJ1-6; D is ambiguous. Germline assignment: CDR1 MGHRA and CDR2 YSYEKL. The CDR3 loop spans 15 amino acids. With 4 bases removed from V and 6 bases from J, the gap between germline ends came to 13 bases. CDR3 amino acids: CASSPRTGGNSPLHF. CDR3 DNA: TGCGCCAGCAGCCCTCGGACCGGAGGTAATTCACCCCTCCACTTT.

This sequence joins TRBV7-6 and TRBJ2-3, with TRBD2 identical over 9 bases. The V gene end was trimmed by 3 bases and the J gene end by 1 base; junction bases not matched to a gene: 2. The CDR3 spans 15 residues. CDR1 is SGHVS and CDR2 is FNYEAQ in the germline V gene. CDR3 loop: CASSFRLAGTDTQYF. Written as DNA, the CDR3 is TGTGCCAGCAGCTTCAGACTAGCGGGCACAGATACGCAGTATTTT. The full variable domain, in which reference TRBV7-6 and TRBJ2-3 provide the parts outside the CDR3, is GAGVSQSPRYKVTKRGQDVALRCDPISGHVSLYWYRQALGQGPEFLTYFNYEAQQDKSGLPNDRFSAERPEGSISTLTIQRTEQRDSAMYRCASSFRLAGTDTQYFGPGTRLTVL.

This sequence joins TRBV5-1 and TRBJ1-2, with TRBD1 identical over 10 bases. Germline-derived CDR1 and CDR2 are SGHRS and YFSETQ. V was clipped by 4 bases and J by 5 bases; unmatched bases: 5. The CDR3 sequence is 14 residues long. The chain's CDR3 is CASSHGTGEYGYTF. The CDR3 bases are TGCGCCAGCAGCCACGGGACAGGGGAGTATGGCTACACCTTC. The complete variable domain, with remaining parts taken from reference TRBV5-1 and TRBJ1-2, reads KAGVTQTPRYLIKTRGQQVTLSCSPISGHRSVSWYQQTPGQGLQFLFEYFSETQRNKGNFPGRFSGRQFSNSRSEMNVSTLELGDSALYLCASSHGTGEYGYTFGSGTRLTVV.

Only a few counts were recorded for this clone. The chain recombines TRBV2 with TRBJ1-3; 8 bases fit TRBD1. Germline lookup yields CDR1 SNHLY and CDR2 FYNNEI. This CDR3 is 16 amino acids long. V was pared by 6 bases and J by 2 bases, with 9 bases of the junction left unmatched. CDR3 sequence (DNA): TGTGCCAGCAGGGGGGCCGGCAGGGGGCCTGGAAACACCATATATTTT. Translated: CASRGAGRGPGNTIYF.

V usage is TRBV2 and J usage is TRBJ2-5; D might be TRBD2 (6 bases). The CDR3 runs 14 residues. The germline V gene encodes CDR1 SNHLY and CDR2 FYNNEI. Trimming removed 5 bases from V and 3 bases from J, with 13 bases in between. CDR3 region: CASSRDWNEETQYF. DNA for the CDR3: TGTGCCAGCAGTAGGGACTGGAATGAAGAGACCCAGTACTTC.

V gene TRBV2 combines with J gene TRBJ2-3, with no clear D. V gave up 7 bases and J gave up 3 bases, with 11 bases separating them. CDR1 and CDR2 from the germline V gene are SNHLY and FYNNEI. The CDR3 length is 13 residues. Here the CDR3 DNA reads TGTGCCAGCAAGTGGCGGTGGACAGATACGCAGTATTTT. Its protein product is CASKWRWTDTQYF.

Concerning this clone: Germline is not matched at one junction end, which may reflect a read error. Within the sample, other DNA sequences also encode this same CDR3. The CDR3 DNA reads TGCGCCAGCAGCCCGAGTGCGCCGAGCTCCTACAATGAGCAGTTCTTC. Its protein product is CASSPSAPSSYNEQFF. The chain combines TRBV7-2 with TRBJ2-1; no reliable D call. This CDR3 is 16 amino acids long. CDR1 is SGHTA, CDR2 FQGNSA, per germline.

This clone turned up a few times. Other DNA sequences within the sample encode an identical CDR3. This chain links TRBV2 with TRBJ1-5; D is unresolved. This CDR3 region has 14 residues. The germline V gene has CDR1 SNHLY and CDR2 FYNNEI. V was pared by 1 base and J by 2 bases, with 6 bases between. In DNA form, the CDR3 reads TGTGCCAGCAGTGAAGTGGGAGGCAATCAGCCCCAGCATTTT. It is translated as CASSEVGGNQPQHF.

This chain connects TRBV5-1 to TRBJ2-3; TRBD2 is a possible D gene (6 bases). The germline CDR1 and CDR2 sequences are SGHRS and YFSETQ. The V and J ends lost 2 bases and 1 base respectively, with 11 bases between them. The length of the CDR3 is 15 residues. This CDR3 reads CASSFDSGRTDTQYF. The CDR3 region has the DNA TGCGCCAGCAGCTTCGATAGCGGCCGCACAGATACGCAGTATTTT.

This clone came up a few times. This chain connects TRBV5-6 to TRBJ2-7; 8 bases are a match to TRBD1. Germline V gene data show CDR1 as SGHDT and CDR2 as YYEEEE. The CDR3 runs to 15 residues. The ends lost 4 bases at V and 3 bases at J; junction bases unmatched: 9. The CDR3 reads CASSALQQGVYEQYF. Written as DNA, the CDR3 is TGTGCCAGCAGCGCACTCCAACAGGGGGTCTACGAGCAGTACTTC.

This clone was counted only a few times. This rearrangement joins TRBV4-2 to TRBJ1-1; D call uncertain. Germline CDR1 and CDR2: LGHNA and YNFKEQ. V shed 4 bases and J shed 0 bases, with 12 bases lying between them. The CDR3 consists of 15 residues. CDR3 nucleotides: TGTGCCAGCAGCCCGGCGGAGGTTATGAACACTGAAGCTTTCTTT. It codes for CASSPAEVMNTEAFF.

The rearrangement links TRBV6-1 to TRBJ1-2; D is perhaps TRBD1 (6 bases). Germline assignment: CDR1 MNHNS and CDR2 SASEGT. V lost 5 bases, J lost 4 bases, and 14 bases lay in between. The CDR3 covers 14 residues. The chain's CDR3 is CASSRAGDPYGYTF. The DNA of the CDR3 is TGTGCCAGCAGTCGCGCAGGGGATCCCTATGGCTACACCTTC.

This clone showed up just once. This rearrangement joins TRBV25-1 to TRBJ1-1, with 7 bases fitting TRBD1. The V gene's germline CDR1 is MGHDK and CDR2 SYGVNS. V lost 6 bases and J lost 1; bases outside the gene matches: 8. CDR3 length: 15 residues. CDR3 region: CASRQTGIANTEAFF. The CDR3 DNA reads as TGTGCCAGCAGGCAGACAGGGATTGCGAACACTGAAGCTTTCTTT. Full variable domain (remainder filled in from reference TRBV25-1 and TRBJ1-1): EADIYQTPRYLVIGTGKKITLECSQTMGHDKMYWYQQDPGMELHLIHYSYGVNSTEKGDLSSESTVSRIRTEHFPLTLESARPSHTSQYLCASRQTGIANTEAFFGQGTRLTVV.

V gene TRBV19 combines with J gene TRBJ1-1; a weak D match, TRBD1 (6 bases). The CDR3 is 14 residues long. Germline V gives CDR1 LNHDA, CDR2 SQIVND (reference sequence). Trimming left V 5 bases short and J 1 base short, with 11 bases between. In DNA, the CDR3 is TGTGCCAGTAGTCTACAGGGAGCGAACACTGAAGCTTTCTTT. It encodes CASSLQGANTEAFF.

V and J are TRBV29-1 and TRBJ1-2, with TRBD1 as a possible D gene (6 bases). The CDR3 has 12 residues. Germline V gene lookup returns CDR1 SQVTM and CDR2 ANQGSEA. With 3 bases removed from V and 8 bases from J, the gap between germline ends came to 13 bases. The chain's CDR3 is CSVEGASGGYTF. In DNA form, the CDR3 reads TGCAGCGTTGAGGGGGCTTCGGGCGGCTACACCTTC.

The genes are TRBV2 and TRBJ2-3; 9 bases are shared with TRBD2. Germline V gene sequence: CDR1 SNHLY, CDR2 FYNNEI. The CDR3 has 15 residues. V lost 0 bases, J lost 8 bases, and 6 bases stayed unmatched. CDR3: CASSEARLAGRTQYF. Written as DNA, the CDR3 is TGTGCCAGCAGTGAAGCGAGGCTAGCGGGACGTACGCAGTATTTT.

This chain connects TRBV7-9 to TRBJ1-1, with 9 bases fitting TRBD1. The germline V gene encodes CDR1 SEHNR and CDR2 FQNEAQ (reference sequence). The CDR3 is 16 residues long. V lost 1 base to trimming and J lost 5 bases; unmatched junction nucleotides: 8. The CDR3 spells CASSLDGGQGRTEAFF. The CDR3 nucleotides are TGTGCCAGCAGCTTAGATGGGGGACAGGGTAGGACTGAAGCTTTCTTT. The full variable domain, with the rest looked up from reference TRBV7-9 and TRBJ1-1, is DTGVSQNPRHKITKRGQNVTFRCDPISEHNRLYWYRQTLGQGPEFLTYFQNEAQLEKSRLLSDRFSAERPKGSFSTLEIQRTEQGDSAMYLCASSLDGGQGRTEAFFGQGTRLTVV.

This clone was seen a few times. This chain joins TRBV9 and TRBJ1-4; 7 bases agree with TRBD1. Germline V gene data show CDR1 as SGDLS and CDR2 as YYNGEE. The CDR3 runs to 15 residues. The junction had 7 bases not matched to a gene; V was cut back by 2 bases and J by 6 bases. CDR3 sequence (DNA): TGTGCCAGCAGCGTGTTGGGACAGTTAGATGAAAAACTGTTTTTT. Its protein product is CASSVLGQLDEKLFF.

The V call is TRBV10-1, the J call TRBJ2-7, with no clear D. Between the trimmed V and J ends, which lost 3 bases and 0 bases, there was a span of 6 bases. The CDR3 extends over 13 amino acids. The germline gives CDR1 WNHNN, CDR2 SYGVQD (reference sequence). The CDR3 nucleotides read TGCGCCAGCAGTGAACGGTCCTCCTACGAGCAGTACTTC. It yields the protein CASSERSSYEQYF.

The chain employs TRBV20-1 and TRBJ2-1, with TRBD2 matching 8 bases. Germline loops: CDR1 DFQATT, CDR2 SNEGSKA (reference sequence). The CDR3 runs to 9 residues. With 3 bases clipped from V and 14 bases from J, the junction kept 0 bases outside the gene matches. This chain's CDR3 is CSARREEFF. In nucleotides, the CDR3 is TGCAGTGCTAGGCGGGAGGAGTTCTTC.

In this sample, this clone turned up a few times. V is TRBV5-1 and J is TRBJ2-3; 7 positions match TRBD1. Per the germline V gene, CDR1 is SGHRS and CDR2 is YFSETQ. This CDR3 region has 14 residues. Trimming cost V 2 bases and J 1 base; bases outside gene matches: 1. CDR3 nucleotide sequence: TGCGCCAGCAGCTTCACAGGGGGCACAGATACGCAGTATTTT. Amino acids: CASSFTGGTDTQYF.

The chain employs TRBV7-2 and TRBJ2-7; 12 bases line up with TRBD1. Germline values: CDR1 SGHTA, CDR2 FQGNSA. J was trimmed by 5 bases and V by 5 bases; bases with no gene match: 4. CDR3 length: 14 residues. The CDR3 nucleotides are TGTGCCAGCAGCCCGGGACAGGGGGCCAACGAGCAGTACTTC. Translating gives CASSPGQGANEQYF.

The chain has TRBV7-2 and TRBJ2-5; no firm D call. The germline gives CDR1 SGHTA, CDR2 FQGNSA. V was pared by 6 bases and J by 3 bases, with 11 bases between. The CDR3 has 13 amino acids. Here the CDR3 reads CASRHFPEETQYF. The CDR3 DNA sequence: TGTGCCAGCAGGCACTTCCCTGAAGAGACCCAGTACTTC.

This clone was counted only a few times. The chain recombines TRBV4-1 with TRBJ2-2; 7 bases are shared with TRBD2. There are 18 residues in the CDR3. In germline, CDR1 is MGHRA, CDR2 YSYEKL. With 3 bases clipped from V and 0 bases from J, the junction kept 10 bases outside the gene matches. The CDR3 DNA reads TGCGCCAGCAGCCAGGGACTATTTGGTTTCGCGAACACCGGGGAGCTGTTTTTT. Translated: CASSQGLFGFANTGELFF.